This TCR beta chain was sequenced for a study of beta chain features in type 1 diabetes. Study results and caveats: Since sequencing was performed on cDNA, cells with high TCR expression could be over-represented. For patients, the naive, central memory and Treg TCRB repertoires appeared more alike than for healthy donors. All four CD4+ subsets of Type 1 diabetes patients contained TCRB CDR3s that were moderately but significantly shorter. Short templates might get an advantage during PCR, and this would be equal in patients and controls.

From germline, CDR1 is SGHTA and CDR2 FQGNSA. After removal of 5 bases from V and 0 bases from J, the junction contained 3 bases not matched to a gene. CDR3 size: 15 residues. Reverse transcription of all isolated RNA meant that expressed TCRB transcripts were sequenced. Using immunoSEQ multiplex PCR, the repertoire was profiled, and TCRdb retains in-frame clones only, with some absent. The data contain around 160,000 clones, approximately 10% of them singletons. Comment on this clone: The antigen is unknown.

This chain links TRBV7-2 with TRBJ2-1; 8 nucleotides line up with TRBD2. This TCR derives from a woman between 25 and 40 years old with type 1 diabetes. Sequenced: central memory CD4+ T cells from blood. CDR3 DNA: TGTGCCAGCAGCCTTCGGGAGGGCTCCTACAATGAGCAGTTCTTC. Translated: CASSLREGSYNEQFF. Based on the CDR3 plus reference TRBV7-2 and TRBJ2-1, the full variable domain is GAGVSQSPSNKVTEKGKDVELRCDPISGHTALYWYRQSLGQGLEFLIYFQGNSAPDKSGLPSDRFSAERTGGSVSTLTIQRTQQEDSAVYLCASSLREGSYNEQFFGPGTRLTVL.